This passage covers 13 T cell receptor beta chains from one sample sequenced in a study of blood T cell repertoires in COVID-19 (dated by TCRdb to the early 2020s). Receptors were amplified or captured by the immunoSEQ multiplex PCR assay. TCRdb limited this immuneACCESS table to in-frame rearrangements with V and J called. A share of clones is missing; checked studies link under half to unresolved V genes, and the rest is unexplained. The sample includes around 130,000 clones, with approximately 83% observed a single time. 15% to 20% of the sample comes from the top ten. Specimen: peripheral blood. All receptors come from a woman between 50 and 59 years old who had recovered from COVID-19.

The J gene is TRBJ2-7, the V gene TRBV15; 8 nucleotides align to TRBD1. The CDR3 has 15 residues. Germline CDR1 and CDR2: LNHNV and YYDKDF (reference sequence). With 5 bases clipped from V and 0 bases from J, the junction kept 6 bases outside the gene matches. This CDR3 is CATSRGQGNSYEQYF. The CDR3 DNA reads as TGTGCCACCAGCCGTGGACAGGGCAACTCCTACGAGCAGTACTTC. Together with reference TRBV15 and TRBJ2-7, the CDR3 gives the full variable domain: DAMVIQNPRYQVTQFGKPVTLSCSQTLNHNVMYWYQQKSSQAPKLLFHYYDKDFNNEADTPDNFQSRRPNTSFCFLDIRSPGLGDTAMYLCATSRGQGNSYEQYFGPGTRLTVT.

The CDR3 DNA is TGTGCCAGCAGTCGACTAACTGAAGCTTTCTTT. This codes for CASSRLTEAFF. The chain uses TRBV12-3 or TRBV12-4 and TRBJ1-1, with D unresolved. This CDR3 region has 11 residues. Trimming pared 5 bases from V and 5 bases from J, leaving 6 bases between.

The rearrangement uses TRBV11-2 and TRBJ1-1; D is unresolved. Deletions cut 0 bases from V and 2 bases from J, with 10 bases between. The CDR3 runs to 15 residues. Germline-derived CDR1 and CDR2 are SGHAT and FQNNGV. For the CDR3, the DNA is TGTGCCAGCAGCTTAGACGTCACCTATAACACTGAAGCTTTCTTT. Its translation is CASSLDVTYNTEAFF. Using reference TRBV11-2 and TRBJ1-1 for the parts outside the CDR3, the full variable domain is EAGVAQSPRYKIIEKRQSVAFWCNPISGHATLYWYQQILGQGPKLLIQFQNNGVVDDSQLPKDRFSAERLKGVDSTLKIQPAKLEDSAVYLCASSLDVTYNTEAFFGQGTRLTVV.

A single count supports this clone. CDR3 residues: CASSPHMGGGSTGTQYF. The CDR3 DNA is TGTGCCAGCAGTCCTCATATGGGGGGGGGCTCGACTGGTACGCAGTATTTT. This chain uses TRBV6-6 with TRBJ2-3, with D tentatively TRBD2 (7 bases). Germline CDR1 is MNHNY and CDR2 is SVGAGI (reference sequence). The germline V and J ends were trimmed by 5 bases and 8 bases, with 26 bases remaining between them. This CDR3 is built from 17 residues.

V and J are TRBV7-2 and TRBJ2-2, with D possibly matching TRBD1 (5 bases). V lost 5 bases and J 5 bases, leaving 12 bases between the germline ends. This CDR3 contains 14 residues. Germline values: CDR1 SGHTA, CDR2 FQGNSA. The CDR3 reads CASSASGYTGELFF. CDR3 in DNA: TGTGCCAGCAGCGCCTCAGGGTATACCGGGGAGCTGTTTTTT.

The chain carries TRBV5-1 and TRBJ2-2; 7 nucleotides agree with TRBD2. The CDR3 is made up of 17 amino acids. Unmatched junction bases numbered 14, after V lost 3 bases and J lost 6 bases. The germline gives CDR1 SGHRS, CDR2 YFSETQ. The CDR3 DNA is TGCGCCAGCAGCTACCGCTTCCAGCGGGGATCTCCCGGGGAGCTGTTTTTT. This sequence encodes CASSYRFQRGSPGELFF.

The rearrangement joins TRBV9 to TRBJ1-2; no clear D gene. Germline values: CDR1 SGDLS, CDR2 YYNGEE. V was trimmed by 4 bases and J by 2 bases, leaving 15 bases between them. This CDR3 spans 15 amino acids. The CDR3 protein is CASSPLQTTNYGYTF. Here the CDR3 DNA reads TGTGCCAGCAGCCCACTACAAACCACCAACTATGGCTACACCTTC.

This clone was seen once. The chain employs TRBV5-1 and TRBJ2-1; D gene ambiguous. Trimming removed 4 bases from V and 1 base from J, with 15 bases in between. CDR3 length equals 16 residues. Per the germline V gene, CDR1 is SGHRS and CDR2 is YFSETQ. The CDR3 DNA is TGCGCCAGCAGCCCAGATCGCGGCGGTTCCTACAATGAGCAGTTCTTC. This translates into CASSPDRGGSYNEQFF.

CDR3 amino acids: CASSPGVSSGDEQFF. For the CDR3, the DNA is TGCGCCAGCAGCCCGGGGGTGTCTAGCGGGGATGAGCAGTTCTTC. The chain recombines TRBV5-1 with TRBJ2-1; 9 nucleotides match TRBD2. In germline, CDR1 is SGHRS, CDR2 YFSETQ. The junction had 10 bases not matched to a gene; V was cut back by 4 bases and J by 8 bases. This CDR3 has 15 residues.

This clone was counted once. V usage is TRBV11-2 and J usage is TRBJ1-1; D is uncertain. The germline gives CDR1 SGHAT, CDR2 FQNNGV. The V end was cut by 2 bases, the J end by 4 bases, with 8 bases between. The CDR3 consists of 13 residues. CDR3 loop: CASSLRGSTEAFF. In DNA form, the CDR3 reads TGTGCCAGCAGCTTACGAGGGAGCACTGAAGCTTTCTTT.

This clone was found once. The chain employs TRBV30 and TRBJ1-4; D possibly corresponds to TRBD1 (5 bases). The CDR3 extends over 18 amino acids. V was cut by 3 bases and J by 4 bases, with 24 bases left in between. Germline V gives CDR1 GTSNPN, CDR2 SVGIG (reference sequence). The CDR3 loop is CAWSDGDFTFGLNEKLFF. In nucleotides, the CDR3 is TGTGCCTGGAGCGATGGGGACTTTACTTTCGGACTTAATGAAAAACTGTTTTTT.

The chain couples TRBV11-2 to TRBJ2-3; 8 bases are shared with TRBD2. Germline V gene data show CDR1 as SGHAT and CDR2 as FQNNGV. The CDR3 spans 17 residues. Trimming at V came to 5 bases and at J to 3 bases, leaving 13 bases not matched to a gene. The CDR3 bases are TGTGCCAGCAGCACGCTCTTGAGCGGGAGAAGGACAGATACGCAGTATTTT. This translates into CASSTLLSGRRTDTQYF.

The rearrangement uses TRBV24-1 and TRBJ2-2; 7 nucleotides agree with TRBD2. The length of the CDR3 is 14 residues. The germline V gene has CDR1 KGHDR and CDR2 SFDVKD. J was trimmed by 1 base and V by 9 bases; bases with no gene match: 4. The CDR3 reads CATEGGMNTGELFF. CDR3 in DNA: TGTGCCACCGAGGGAGGGATGAACACCGGGGAGCTGTTTTTT.